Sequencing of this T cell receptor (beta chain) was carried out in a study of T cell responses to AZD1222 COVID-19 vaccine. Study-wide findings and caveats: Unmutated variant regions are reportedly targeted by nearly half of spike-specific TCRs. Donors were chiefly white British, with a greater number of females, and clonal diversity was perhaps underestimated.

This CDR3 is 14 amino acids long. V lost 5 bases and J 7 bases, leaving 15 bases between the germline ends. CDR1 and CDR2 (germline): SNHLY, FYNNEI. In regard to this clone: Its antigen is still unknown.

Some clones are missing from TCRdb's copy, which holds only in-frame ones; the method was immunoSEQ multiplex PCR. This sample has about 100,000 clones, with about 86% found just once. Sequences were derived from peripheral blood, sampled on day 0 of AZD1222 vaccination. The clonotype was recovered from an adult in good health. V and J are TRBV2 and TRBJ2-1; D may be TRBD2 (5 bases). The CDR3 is CASSREGVGNEQFF. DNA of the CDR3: TGTGCCAGCAGTCGAGAGGGAGTAGGAAATGAGCAGTTCTTC.